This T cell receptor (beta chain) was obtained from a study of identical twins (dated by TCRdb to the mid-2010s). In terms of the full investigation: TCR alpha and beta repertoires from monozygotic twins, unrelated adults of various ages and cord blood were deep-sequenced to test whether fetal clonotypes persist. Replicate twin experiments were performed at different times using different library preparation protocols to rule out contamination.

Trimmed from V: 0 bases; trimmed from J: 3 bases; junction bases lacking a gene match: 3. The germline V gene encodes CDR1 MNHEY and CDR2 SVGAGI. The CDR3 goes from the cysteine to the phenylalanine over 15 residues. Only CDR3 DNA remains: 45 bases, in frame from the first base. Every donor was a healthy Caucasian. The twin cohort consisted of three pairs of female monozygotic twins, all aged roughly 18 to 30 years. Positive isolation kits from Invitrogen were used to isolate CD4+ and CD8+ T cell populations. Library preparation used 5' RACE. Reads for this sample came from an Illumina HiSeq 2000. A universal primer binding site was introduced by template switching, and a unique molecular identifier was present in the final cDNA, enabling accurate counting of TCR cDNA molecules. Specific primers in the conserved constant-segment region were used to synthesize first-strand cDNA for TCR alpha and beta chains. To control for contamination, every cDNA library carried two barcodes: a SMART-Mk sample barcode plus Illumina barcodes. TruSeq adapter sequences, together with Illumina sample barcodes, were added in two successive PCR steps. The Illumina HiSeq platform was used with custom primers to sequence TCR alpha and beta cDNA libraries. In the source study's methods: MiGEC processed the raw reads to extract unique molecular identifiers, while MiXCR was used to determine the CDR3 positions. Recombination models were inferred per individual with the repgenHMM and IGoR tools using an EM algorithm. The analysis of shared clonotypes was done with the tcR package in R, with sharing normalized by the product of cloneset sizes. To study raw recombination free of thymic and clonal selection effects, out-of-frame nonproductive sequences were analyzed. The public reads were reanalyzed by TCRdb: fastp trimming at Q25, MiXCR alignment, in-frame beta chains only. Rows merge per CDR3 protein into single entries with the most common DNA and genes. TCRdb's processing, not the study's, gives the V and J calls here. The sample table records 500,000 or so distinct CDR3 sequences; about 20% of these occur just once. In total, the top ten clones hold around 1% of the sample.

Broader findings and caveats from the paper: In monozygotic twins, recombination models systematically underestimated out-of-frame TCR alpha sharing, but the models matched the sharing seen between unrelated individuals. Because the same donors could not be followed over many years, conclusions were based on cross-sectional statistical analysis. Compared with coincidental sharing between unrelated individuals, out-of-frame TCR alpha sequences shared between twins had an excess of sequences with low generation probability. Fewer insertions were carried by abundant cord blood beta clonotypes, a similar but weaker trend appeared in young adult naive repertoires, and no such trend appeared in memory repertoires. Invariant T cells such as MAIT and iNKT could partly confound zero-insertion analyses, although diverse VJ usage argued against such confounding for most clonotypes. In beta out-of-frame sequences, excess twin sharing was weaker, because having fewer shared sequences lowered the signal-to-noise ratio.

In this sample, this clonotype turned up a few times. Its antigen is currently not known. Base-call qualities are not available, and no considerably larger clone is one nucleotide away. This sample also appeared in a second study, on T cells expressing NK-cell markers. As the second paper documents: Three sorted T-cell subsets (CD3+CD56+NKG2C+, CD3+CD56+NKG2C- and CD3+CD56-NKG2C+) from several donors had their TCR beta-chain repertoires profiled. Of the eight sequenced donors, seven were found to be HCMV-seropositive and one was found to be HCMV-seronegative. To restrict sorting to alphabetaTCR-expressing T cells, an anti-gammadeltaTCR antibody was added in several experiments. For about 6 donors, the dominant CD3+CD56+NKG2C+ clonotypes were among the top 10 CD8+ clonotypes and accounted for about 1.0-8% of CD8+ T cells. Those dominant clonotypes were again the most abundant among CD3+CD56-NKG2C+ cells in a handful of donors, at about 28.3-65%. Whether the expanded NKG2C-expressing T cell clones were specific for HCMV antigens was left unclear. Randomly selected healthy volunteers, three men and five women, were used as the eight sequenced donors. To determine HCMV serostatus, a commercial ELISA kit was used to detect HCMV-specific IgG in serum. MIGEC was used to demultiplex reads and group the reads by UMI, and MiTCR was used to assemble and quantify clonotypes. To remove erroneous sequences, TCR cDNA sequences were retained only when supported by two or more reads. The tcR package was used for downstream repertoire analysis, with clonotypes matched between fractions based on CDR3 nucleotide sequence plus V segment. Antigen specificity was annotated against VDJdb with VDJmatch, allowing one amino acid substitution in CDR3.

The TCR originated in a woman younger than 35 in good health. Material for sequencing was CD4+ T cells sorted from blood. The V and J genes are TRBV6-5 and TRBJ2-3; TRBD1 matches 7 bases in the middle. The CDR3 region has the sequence CASSYSQGMTDTQYF. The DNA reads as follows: TGTGCCAGCAGTTACTCACAGGGGATGACAGATACGCAGTATTTT.